The T cell receptor (beta chain) described here comes from a study of T cells after posttransplantation cyclophosphamide. V lost 4 bases and J 7 bases, leaving 21 bases between the germline ends. This CDR3 has 17 residues. The germline V gene has CDR1 SGHNT and CDR2 YYREEE (reference sequence). At least ten counts were recorded for this clone. Generated by immunoSEQ multiplex PCR, the TCRdb table keeps only in-frame clones and is missing some. Sampling found 20,000 to 30,000 clones, none seen once. The specimen sequenced was PBMCs. J is TRBJ1-6 and V is TRBV5-4, with D possibly being TRBD1 (6 bases). This TCR was recovered from a woman aged 45-59 years in good health, CMV-negative, and a related stem cell transplant donor. This CDR3 is CASSPAGGALVNSPLHF. The CDR3 DNA reads as TGTGCCAGCAGCCCGGCGGGGGGCGCGTTAGTCAATTCACCCCTCCACTTT. The full variable domain, in which reference TRBV5-4 and TRBJ1-6 provide the parts outside the CDR3, is ETGVTQSPTHLIKTRGQQVTLRCSSQSGHNTVSWYQQALGQGPQFIFQYYREEENGRGNFPPRFSGLQFPNYSSELNVNALELDDSALYLCASSPAGGALVNSPLHFGNGTRLTVT.